These 30 T cell receptor beta chains were sequenced from one sample in a study of blood T cell repertoires in COVID-19. Assay: immunoSEQ multiplex PCR; the TCRdb copy retains only in-frame clones and omits some. Among about 250,000 clones listed, 84% were seen once. The sequenced sample consisted of peripheral blood. The receptors were sampled from a woman aged 40 to 55 who had recovered from COVID-19.

The table lists this clone with a few counts. The chain links TRBV11-3 to TRBJ2-6; 7 positions agree with TRBD2. CDR1 SGHNT and CDR2 YENEEA come from the germline V gene. Losses at the gene ends were 0 bases for V and 1 base for J; bases not matched to a gene: 12. The CDR3 covers 20 residues. The CDR3 coding sequence is TGTGCCAGCAGCTTAGAGGGGAGGGCAGGGCCGATATCTGGGGCCAACGTCCTGACTTTC. Encoded protein: CASSLEGRAGPISGANVLTF.

The chain combines TRBV28 with TRBJ2-6, with TRBD1 matching over 7 bases. Germline CDR1 is MDHEN and CDR2 is SYDVKM. V lost 5 bases and J lost 0; bases outside the gene matches: 4. This CDR3 spans 16 amino acids. The CDR3 sequence is CASSTGQASGANVLTF. DNA for the CDR3: TGTGCCAGCAGTACCGGACAGGCCTCTGGGGCCAACGTCCTGACTTTC.

The chain has TRBV6-4 and TRBJ2-2, with D perhaps TRBD2 (6 bases). V shed 0 bases and J shed 4 bases, with 12 bases lying between them. The CDR3 length is 16 residues. In germline, CDR1 is MRHNA, CDR2 SNTAGT. CDR3 DNA: TGTGCCAGCAGTGACTCTGGCGGGGATATCACCGGGGAGCTGTTTTTT. Its protein is CASSDSGGDITGELFF.

The chain recombines TRBV5-1 with TRBJ2-7; 9 bases are a match to TRBD1. The CDR3 is made up of 16 amino acids. CDR1 is SGHRS, CDR2 YFSETQ, per germline. The J segment lost 4 bases and the V segment lost 3 bases, leaving 11 bases of the junction unmatched. The CDR3 is CASSSYRQGGAYEQYF. In DNA, the CDR3 is TGCGCCAGCAGCTCTTATCGACAGGGGGGAGCGTACGAGCAGTACTTC.

This clone occurred a few times. This chain connects TRBV27 to TRBJ1-6, with TRBD1 identical over 10 bases. CDR1 is MNHEY, CDR2 SMNVEV, per germline (reference sequence). V dropped 4 bases and J dropped 11; count of bases not matched to a gene: 5. CDR3 size: 14 residues. CDR3 sequence: CASSWDRGIAPLHF. CDR3 DNA: TGTGCCAGCAGTTGGGACAGGGGCATTGCACCCCTCCACTTT.

The J gene is TRBJ2-1, the V gene TRBV5-1; D is undetermined. The CDR3 runs to 14 residues. Per germline, CDR1 SGHRS and CDR2 YFSETQ. V was clipped by 3 bases and J by 2 bases, with 9 bases between them. CDR3 coding DNA: TGCGCCAGCAGCTCTGGGCGACCCTACAATGAGCAGTTCTTC. Its protein is CASSSGRPYNEQFF.

The CDR3 DNA reads TGTGCCAGCAGCCCGCGGTATACTAGCACAGATACGCAGTATTTT. Protein product: CASSPRYTSTDTQYF. V usage is TRBV7-9 and J usage is TRBJ2-3; D not resolved. This CDR3 spans 15 amino acids. Per the germline V gene, CDR1 is SEHNR and CDR2 is FQNEAQ (reference sequence). V lost 5 bases, J lost 0 bases, and 12 bases lay in between.

The V call is TRBV2, the J call TRBJ1-3; 8 nucleotides line up with TRBD1. Per the germline V gene, CDR1 is SNHLY and CDR2 is FYNNEI. The CDR3 loop spans 16 amino acids. The V segment lost 7 bases and the J segment 3 bases; nucleotides outside the gene matches: 11. CDR3 residues: CASMRPTGVRGNTIYF. CDR3 sequence (DNA): TGTGCCAGCATGCGACCGACAGGGGTTCGTGGAAACACCATATATTTT.

This chain joins TRBV6-6 and TRBJ2-7; 10 nucleotides line up with TRBD2. This CDR3 spans 15 amino acids. Germline CDR1 MNHNY, CDR2 SVGAGI (reference sequence). V was pared by 6 bases and J by 5 bases, with 10 bases of the junction left unmatched. The DNA of the CDR3 is TGTGCCAGCAGCTATCTTAGCGGGGGGTCGGACGAGCAGTACTTC. Its protein product is CASSYLSGGSDEQYF.

V is TRBV10-3 and J is TRBJ2-2; D possibly corresponds to TRBD1 (5 bases). Trimming took 7 bases from V and 3 from J, leaving 15 bases between them. Germline assignment: CDR1 ENHRY and CDR2 SYGVKD. This CDR3 region has 15 residues. In nucleotides, the CDR3 is TGTGCCATCACCTCGAGCCAGGGTGACACCGGGGAGCTGTTTTTT. Protein: CAITSSQGDTGELFF.

The chain links TRBV3-1 (or the pseudogene TRBV3-2) to TRBJ1-5; tentative D call: TRBD1 (5 bases). The V gene lost 1 base and the J gene lost 1 base, with 8 bases spanning the gap. Germline CDR1 and CDR2: LGHDT and YNNKEL (reference sequence). This CDR3 has 15 residues. Written as DNA, the CDR3 is TGTGCCAGCAGCCAAGGGGGCCTAAGCAATCAGCCCCAGCATTTT. This translates into CASSQGGLSNQPQHF.

The chain links TRBV28 to TRBJ1-5; D is perhaps TRBD1 (5 bases). Germline lookup yields CDR1 MDHEN and CDR2 SYDVKM. V dropped 1 base and J dropped 7 bases, with 14 bases sitting between them. This CDR3 is 15 amino acids long. CDR3 sequence reads: CASSLSGRANQPQHF. CDR3 coding DNA: TGTGCCAGCAGTTTATCTGGCAGGGCAAACCAGCCCCAGCATTTT.

This chain uses TRBV9 with TRBJ1-6; the D gene is possibly TRBD1 (5 bases). The CDR3 runs to 14 residues. The V gene's germline CDR1 is SGDLS and CDR2 YYNGEE. V was trimmed by 0 bases and J by 9 bases, leaving 10 bases between them. The CDR3 bases are TGTGCCAGCAGCGTAGCGGAAAGGGGTTCACCCCTCCACTTT. Protein: CASSVAERGSPLHF.

A word on this clone: Mismatch with germline at one junction end may stem from a read error. The gene calls are TRBV30 and TRBJ1-1, with 9 bases identical to TRBD1. The CDR3 runs to 15 residues. Germline lookup yields CDR1 GTSNPN and CDR2 SVGIG (reference sequence). The CDR3 DNA reads as TGTGCCTGGAGTAACCCCGTTCTACAGGGGGCTGGTTGCGGATTT. Translating gives CAWSNPVLQGAGCGF.

This rearrangement joins TRBV2 to TRBJ1-2, with D tentatively TRBD1 (6 bases). The germline V and J ends were trimmed by 3 bases and 8 bases, with 19 bases remaining between them. Germline lookup yields CDR1 SNHLY and CDR2 FYNNEI. This CDR3 is 15 amino acids long. The CDR3 spells CASSEGAGARGGYTF. CDR3 in DNA: TGTGCCAGCAGTGAGGGAGCAGGGGCCCGAGGCGGCTACACCTTC. The full variable domain, completed using reference TRBV2 and TRBJ1-2, is EPEVTQTPSHQVTQMGQEVILRCVPISNHLYFYWYRQILGQKVEFLVSFYNNEISEKSEIFDDQFSVERPDGSNFTLKIRSTKLEDSAMYFCASSEGAGARGGYTFGSGTRLTVV.

This chain joins TRBV7-9 and TRBJ2-4; D is perhaps TRBD1 (5 bases). Trimming stripped 5 bases from V and 0 bases from J, with 11 bases between. Germline CDR1 reads SEHNR; CDR2 reads FQNEAQ (reference sequence). The length of the CDR3 is 15 residues. The CDR3 sequence: CASSLQGLAKNIQYF. The DNA of the CDR3 is TGTGCCAGCAGCCTCCAGGGTTTAGCCAAAAACATTCAGTACTTC.

The J gene is TRBJ2-2, the V gene TRBV4-1; D not resolved. This CDR3 comprises 15 residues. Deletions cut 0 bases from V and 1 base from J, with 6 bases between. Germline V CDR1 and CDR2: MGHRA, YSYEKL. In nucleotides, the CDR3 is TGCGCCAGCAGCCAAGAATGGCTGAACACCGGGGAGCTGTTTTTT. This translates into CASSQEWLNTGELFF.

The chain employs TRBV10-3 and TRBJ2-3, with TRBD2 matching over 7 bases. V trimming: 6 bases; J trimming: 5 bases; junction bases outside the gene matches: 5. Germline CDR1 is ENHRY and CDR2 is SYGVKD. This CDR3 spans 13 amino acids. CDR3 DNA sequence: TGTGCCATCAGGGGAGGGGAGGGAGATACGCAGTATTTT. Translated: CAIRGGEGDTQYF.

The chain combines TRBV6-5 with TRBJ2-7; D is perhaps TRBD1 (6 bases). Trimming shortened V by 3 bases and J by 7 bases, and 16 bases separated the two germline ends. Germline CDR1 MNHEY, CDR2 SVGAGI. CDR3 size: 14 residues. The DNA for the CDR3 is TGTGCCAGCAGTTATGGGGGCCTCGGAGGAGAGCAGTACTTC. Translating gives CASSYGGLGGEQYF.

This clone was seen a few times. The V gene is TRBV7-6, the J gene TRBJ2-2, with TRBD1 matching 8 bases. V lost 5 bases to trimming and J lost 1 base; unmatched junction nucleotides: 6. The length of the CDR3 is 16 residues. CDR1 is SGHVS, CDR2 FNYEAQ, per germline. The CDR3 protein is CASSARDRRNTGELFF. CDR3 nucleotides: TGTGCCAGCAGCGCAAGGGACAGGCGGAACACCGGGGAGCTGTTTTTT.

This chain connects TRBV6-5 to TRBJ1-6, with 8 bases that match TRBD1. This CDR3 has 15 residues. Losses at the gene ends were 4 bases for V and 9 bases for J; bases not matched to a gene: 8. Germline assignment: CDR1 MNHEY and CDR2 SVGAGI. Here the CDR3 DNA reads TGTGCCAGCAGTTTAGGTGGACAGGGAGGTTCACCCCTCCACTTT. Its protein product is CASSLGGQGGSPLHF.

This clone was picked up one time. This chain uses TRBV18 with TRBJ1-5; D is ambiguous. V was clipped by 3 bases and J by 1 base, with 4 bases between them. Germline V lookup: CDR1 KGHSH, CDR2 LQKENI. The CDR3 loop spans 13 amino acids. CDR3 sequence: CASSPQSNQPQHF. The CDR3 DNA reads TGTGCCAGCTCACCCCAGAGCAATCAGCCCCAGCATTTT. Drawing the rest from reference TRBV18 and TRBJ1-5, the complete variable domain is NAGVMQNPRHLVRRRGQEARLRCSPMKGHSHVYWYRQLPEEGLKFMVYLQKENIIDESGMPKERFSAEFPKEGPSILRIQQVVRGDSAAYFCASSPQSNQPQHFGDGTRLSIL.

The V gene is TRBV25-1, the J gene TRBJ2-7, with TRBD1 matching 8 bases. The germline V gene encodes CDR1 MGHDK and CDR2 SYGVNS. CDR3 length: 15 residues. The V segment lost 1 base and the J segment 4 bases; nucleotides outside the gene matches: 6. As DNA, the CDR3 is TGTGCCAGCAGTGAATGGGTGACAGGGGTTTACGAGCAGTACTTC. Encoded protein: CASSEWVTGVYEQYF.

The chain joins TRBV14 to TRBJ2-3, with 16 bases that match TRBD2. There are 19 residues in the CDR3. CDR1 is SGHDN, CDR2 FVKESK, per germline. V was clipped by 3 bases and J by 2 bases; unmatched bases: 8. The CDR3 here is CASSHAGTSGGADTDTQYF. As DNA, the CDR3 is TGTGCCAGCAGCCATGCAGGGACTAGCGGGGGGGCCGACACAGATACGCAGTATTTT.

The V gene is TRBV11-3, the J gene TRBJ1-1, with no clear D. Germline CDR1 and CDR2: SGHNT and YENEEA. This CDR3 has 13 amino acids. Between the trimmed V and J ends, which lost 4 bases and 4 bases, there was a span of 10 bases. Written as DNA, the CDR3 is TGTGCCAGCAGCTCCGACATGGGCACTGAAGCTTTCTTT. Its translation is CASSSDMGTEAFF.

V gene TRBV28 combines with J gene TRBJ2-3; 9 nucleotides match TRBD1. Germline CDR1 reads MDHEN; CDR2 reads SYDVKM. The CDR3 extends over 14 amino acids. Trimming at V came to 8 bases and at J to 1 base, leaving 4 bases not matched to a gene. CDR3: CASLRDRGTDTQYF. The CDR3 bases are TGTGCCAGCTTAAGGGACAGGGGCACAGATACGCAGTATTTT.

The CDR3 nucleotides are TGCGCCAGCAGTGTCCAGTTAGGGGGCATCATCAAGACCCAGTACTTC. This codes for CASSVQLGGIIKTQYF. The chain couples TRBV23-1 to TRBJ2-5; 7 nucleotides agree with TRBD1. TRBV23-1 counts as an open reading frame of uncertain function. The ends lost 5 bases at V and 6 bases at J; junction bases unmatched: 15. The CDR3 has 16 residues.

The chain has TRBV10-3 and TRBJ1-3; D gene ambiguous. CDR3 length: 15 residues. Germline CDR1 reads ENHRY; CDR2 reads SYGVKD. Trimming took 0 bases from V and 1 from J, leaving 7 bases between them. The CDR3 spells CAISESRRSGNTIYF. For the CDR3, the DNA is TGTGCCATCAGTGAGTCGAGGAGATCTGGAAACACCATATATTTT.

This clone was observed a single time. The chain has TRBV30 and TRBJ2-3; TRBD2 might be the D (6 bases). V was shortened by 4 bases and J by 2 bases, with 13 bases between the two germline ends. CDR3 size: 14 residues. Germline loops: CDR1 GTSNPN, CDR2 SVGIG (reference sequence). In DNA, the CDR3 is TGTGCCTGGAAGGGACTGGTAGTCACAGATACGCAGTATTTT. It yields the protein CAWKGLVVTDTQYF.

The genes are TRBV7-9 and TRBJ2-6; 8 bases map to TRBD1. Looked up from germline, CDR1 is SEHNR and CDR2 is FQNEAQ (reference sequence). The V gene end was trimmed by 6 bases and the J gene end by 9 bases; junction bases not matched to a gene: 7. This CDR3 has 14 amino acids. CDR3 coding DNA: TGTGCCAGCAGGTTTACCGGGACAGGCAACGTCCTGACTTTC. Translation: CASRFTGTGNVLTF. The whole variable domain, remainder taken from reference TRBV7-9 and TRBJ2-6, is DTGVSQNPRHKITKRGQNVTFRCDPISEHNRLYWYRQTLGQGPEFLTYFQNEAQLEKSRLLSDRFSAERPKGSFSTLEIQRTEQGDSAMYLCASRFTGTGNVLTFGAGSRLTVL.